Following are 5 T cell receptor beta chains from one sample sequenced in a study of beta chain features in type 1 diabetes. Study-level findings and limits: Type 1 diabetes patients had moderately but significantly shorter TCRB CDR3s in all four CD4+ subsets.

The authors reverse transcribed all of the isolated RNA, so sequencing captured expressed TCRB transcripts. Only in-frame clones appear in the TCRdb table, and some are missing; sequencing was by immunoSEQ multiplex PCR. The table lists a few hundred thousand clones, roughly 10% of them singletons. Their antigens remain unidentified. The sample was naive CD4+ T cells from blood. Receptors were obtained from a man aged 25-45 years with type 1 diabetes.

This clone was seen a handful of times. This chain uses TRBV7-9 with TRBJ1-3; no reliable D call. Trimming took off 0 bases at V and 2 bases at J, with 8 bases between the two ends. CDR1 and CDR2 (germline): SEHNR, FQNEAQ (reference sequence). The CDR3 consists of 15 residues. This CDR3 reads CASSLARVTGNTIYF. The CDR3 DNA reads TGTGCCAGCAGCTTAGCGCGCGTGACTGGAAACACCATATATTTT.

This clone was counted a few times. The chain employs TRBV7-2 and TRBJ1-6, with a tentative D call TRBD1 (6 bases). With 5 bases removed from V and 9 bases from J, the gap between germline ends came to 14 bases. This CDR3 has 14 amino acids. Germline V gives CDR1 SGHTA, CDR2 FQGNSA. CDR3 region: CASSLGQPSSPLHF. In nucleotides, the CDR3 is TGTGCCAGCAGCCTCGGACAGCCGAGTTCACCCCTCCACTTT.

This chain uses TRBV25-1 with TRBJ1-2; no clear D gene. The CDR3 runs 14 residues. V was shortened by 4 bases and J by 2 bases, with 11 bases between the two germline ends. Germline V gene data show CDR1 as MGHDK and CDR2 as SYGVNS. The DNA of the CDR3 is TGTGCCAGCAGTGCTTTGACGGGAAACTATGGCTACACCTTC. This encodes CASSALTGNYGYTF.

This clone was counted between two and nine times. The V and J genes are TRBV4-1 and TRBJ2-1, with 12 bases aligning to TRBD2. Germline loops: CDR1 MGHRA, CDR2 YSYEKL. V shed 4 bases, J shed 8 bases, and the junction held 3 bases outside the gene matches. The CDR3 extends over 14 amino acids. The CDR3 sequence: CASSLGLAGYEQFF. The CDR3 DNA is TGCGCCAGCAGCCTTGGACTAGCGGGGTATGAGCAGTTCTTC.

This clone occurred a few times. The CDR3 is CASSSTTGIVGYEQYF. The CDR3 DNA is TGTGCCAGCAGCTCTACCACAGGAATCGTCGGGTACGAGCAGTACTTC. V is TRBV7-2 and J is TRBJ2-7; D is perhaps TRBD1 (5 bases). This CDR3 is built from 16 residues. In germline, CDR1 is SGHTA, CDR2 FQGNSA. Trimming stripped 4 bases from V and 4 bases from J, with 20 bases between.